These 2 T cell receptor beta chains originate from one sample sequenced in a study of T-cell memory formation after mild COVID-19. TCRdb used MiXCR to reprocess the 5' RACE reads, holding one entry per CDR3 protein. The table lists hundreds of thousands of distinct CDR3 sequences, 20% to 30% of them singletons. Sequencing was carried out using PBMCs or a T cell subset sorted from them (not recorded which). These receptors were collected from an adult woman who had mild COVID-19 (a few samples of this study predate the infection). Cell type and time point are not known.

The chain couples TRBV12-3 or TRBV12-4 to TRBJ2-3; D is possibly TRBD2 (6 bases). V dropped 7 bases and J dropped 2 bases, with 13 bases sitting between them. The CDR3 spans 14 residues. The CDR3 sequence: CASTLTRSTDTQYF. The DNA of the CDR3 is TGTGCCAGCACGCTGACTAGGTCCACAGATACGCAGTATTTT.

This clonotype was picked up many times. J is TRBJ1-6 and V is TRBV18, with D unresolved. The V end was cut by 5 bases, the J end by 9 bases, with 14 bases between. The CDR3 contains 14 residues. Germline lookup yields CDR1 KGHSH and CDR2 LQKENI. DNA of the CDR3: TGTGCCAGCTCAGTCTCCGGGGATCGTTCACCCCTCCACTTT. Its protein product is CASSVSGDRSPLHF.